This TCR beta chain was sequenced in a study of blood T cell repertoires in COVID-19. The wider study: T cells, B-cell-depleted T cells, or PBMCs supplied cDNA or gDNA.

The CDR3 extends over 13 amino acids. Germline CDR1 is SNHLY and CDR2 is FYNNEI. V was trimmed by 7 bases and J by 9 bases, leaving 16 bases between them. This clone was picked up one time. Profiling relied on immunoSEQ multiplex PCR, and the TCRdb table lists in-frame clones only, not all of them. Of about 83,000 clones in the sample, around 87% were seen once. J is TRBJ2-1 and V is TRBV2, with D maybe TRBD1 (7 bases). The TCR originated in a man at least 80 years old with active or convalescent COVID-19. Sequenced sample: peripheral blood. The CDR3 region is CASKLTGRLEQFF. In DNA form, the CDR3 reads TGTGCCAGCAAACTGACAGGGAGGCTTGAGCAGTTCTTC.